This T cell receptor (beta chain) emerged from a study of beta chain features in type 1 diabetes. Study-wide findings and caveats: Moderately but significantly shorter TCRB CDR3s were found in Type 1 diabetes patients in all four CD4+ subsets.

With respect to this clone: As yet, its antigen is unknown.

What was sequenced were expressed TCRB transcripts, since all of the isolated RNA had been reverse transcribed. This table comes from immunoSEQ multiplex PCR, and its TCRdb copy is limited to in-frame clones, with some not included. This table holds 100,000 to 150,000 clones, 17% found once. The V gene's germline CDR1 is SNHLY and CDR2 FYNNEI. Losses at the gene ends were 6 bases for V and 6 bases for J; bases not matched to a gene: 9. The CDR3 is made up of 15 amino acids. Populations obtained by sorting all exceeded 98% purity. The source material was central memory CD4+ T cells from blood. The genes are TRBV2 and TRBJ2-2; 8 bases are a match to TRBD2. The source is a man aged 18 to 30 with type 1 diabetes. In nucleotides, the CDR3 is TGTGCCAGCAGAGCTCGGGCGGGAGGTCCCGGGGAGCTGTTTTTT. Amino acids: CASRARAGGPGELFF. Full variable domain (rest looked up from reference TRBV2 and TRBJ2-2): EPEVTQTPSHQVTQMGQEVILRCVPISNHLYFYWYRQILGQKVEFLVSFYNNEISEKSEIFDDQFSVERPDGSNFTLKIRSTKLEDSAMYFCASRARAGGPGELFFGEGSRLTVL.